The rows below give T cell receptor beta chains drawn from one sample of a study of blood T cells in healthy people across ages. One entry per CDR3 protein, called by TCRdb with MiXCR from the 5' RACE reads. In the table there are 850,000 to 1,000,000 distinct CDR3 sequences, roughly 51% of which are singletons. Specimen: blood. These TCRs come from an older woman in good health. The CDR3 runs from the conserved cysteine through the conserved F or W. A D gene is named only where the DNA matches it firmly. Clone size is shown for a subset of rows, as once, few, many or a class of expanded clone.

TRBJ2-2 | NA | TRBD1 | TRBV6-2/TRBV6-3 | CASSIGGRTGELFF | TGTGCCAGCAGCATAGGGGGCCGGACCGGGGAGCTGTTTTTT
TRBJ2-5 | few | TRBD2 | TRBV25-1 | CASSDRGLAGETQYF | TGTGCCAGCAGTGATCGAGGACTAGCGGGAGAGACCCAGTACTTC
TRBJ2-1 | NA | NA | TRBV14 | CASSLQGRMRVNEQFF | TGTGCCAGCAGCCTACAGGGTAGAATGCGTGTAAATGAGCAGTTCTTC
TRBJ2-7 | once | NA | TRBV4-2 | CTSSQDLWRVPGREQYF | TGTACCAGCAGCCAAGACCTATGGCGGGTCCCTGGCCGGGAGCAGTACTTC
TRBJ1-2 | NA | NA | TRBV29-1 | CSVEVAAGGYTF | TGCAGCGTTGAAGTGGCCGCCGGTGGCTACACCTTC
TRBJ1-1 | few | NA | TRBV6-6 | CASSWTGGITEAFF | TGTGCCAGCTCTTGGACGGGGGGTATCACTGAAGCTTTCTTT
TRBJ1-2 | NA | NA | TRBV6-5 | CASSRILDGSYGYTF | TGTGCCAGCAGTCGTATCCTCGACGGTTCCTATGGCTACACCTTC
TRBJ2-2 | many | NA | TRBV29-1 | CSVSPRGFAGELFF | TGCAGCGTCTCTCCCAGGGGATTCGCCGGGGAGCTGTTTTTT
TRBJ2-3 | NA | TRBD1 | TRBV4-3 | CASSQDLGQGTDTQYF | TGCGCCAGCAGCCAAGATTTGGGACAGGGGACAGATACGCAGTATTTT
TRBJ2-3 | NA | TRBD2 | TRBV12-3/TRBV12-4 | CASRGLAGGPTSTDTQYF | TGTGCCAGCAGGGGACTAGCGGGAGGGCCTACTAGCACAGATACGCAGTATTTT
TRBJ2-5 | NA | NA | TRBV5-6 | CASSAPGWEQYF | TGTGCCAGCAGTGCACCGGGGTGGGAGCAGTACTTC
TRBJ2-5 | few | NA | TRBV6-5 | CASSTLQPPGETQYF | TGTGCCAGCAGCACCCTACAACCCCCGGGGGAGACCCAGTACTTC
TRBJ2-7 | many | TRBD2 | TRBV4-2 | CASSQAARTSGSHEQYF | TGTGCCAGCAGCCAAGCCGCACGGACTAGCGGGAGCCACGAGCAGTACTTC
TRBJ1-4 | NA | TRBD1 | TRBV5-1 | CASSLTTGIGEKLFF | TGCGCCAGCAGCTTGACGACAGGGATTGGAGAAAAACTGTTTTTT
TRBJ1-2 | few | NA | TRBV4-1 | CASSHTGTRIYGYTF | TGCGCCAGCAGCCACACAGGGACAAGAATCTATGGCTACACCTTC
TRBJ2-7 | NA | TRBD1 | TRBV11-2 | CASTRPGTGLYEQYF | TGTGCCAGCACCCGACCCGGGACAGGACTTTACGAGCAGTACTTC
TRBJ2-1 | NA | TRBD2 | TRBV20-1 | CSAEGTSSYEQFF | TGCAGTGCCGAAGGGACTAGCTCGTATGAGCAGTTCTTC
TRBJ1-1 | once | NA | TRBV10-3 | CAISDAPEFRGTEAFF | TGTGCCATCAGTGACGCCCCAGAATTCCGAGGTACTGAAGCTTTCTTT
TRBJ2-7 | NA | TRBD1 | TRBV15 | CATSTDRGAYEQYF | TGTGCCACCAGCACCGACAGGGGTGCCTACGAGCAGTACTTC
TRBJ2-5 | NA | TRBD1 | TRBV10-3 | CAIRGQGNEQYF | TGTGCCATCAGGGGACAGGGGAATGAGCAGTACTTC
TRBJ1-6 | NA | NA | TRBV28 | CASGGQGTGSNSPLHF | TGTGCCAGCGGTGGACAAGGAACAGGGTCTAATTCACCCCTCCACTTT
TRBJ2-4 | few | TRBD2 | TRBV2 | CASGTSGTVNIQYF | TGTGCCAGCGGGACTAGCGGGACCGTAAACATTCAGTACTTC
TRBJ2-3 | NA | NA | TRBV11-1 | CASTMWGSTDTQYF | TGTGCCAGCACCATGTGGGGGAGCACAGATACGCAGTATTTT
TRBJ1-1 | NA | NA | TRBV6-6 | CASSFREQNTEAFF | TGTGCCAGCAGCTTCAGGGAGCAGAACACTGAAGCTTTCTTT
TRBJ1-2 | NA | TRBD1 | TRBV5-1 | CASSITTRGLDGYTF | TGCGCCAGCAGCATTACTACCAGGGGGCTAGATGGCTACACCTTC
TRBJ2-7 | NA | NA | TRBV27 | CASSFKRDIGEQYF | TGTGCCAGCAGTTTCAAGCGGGACATAGGCGAGCAGTACTTC
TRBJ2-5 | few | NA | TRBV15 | CATSFGTQSSGAQYF | TGTGCCACCAGCTTTGGGACCCAATCAAGTGGTGCCCAGTACTTC
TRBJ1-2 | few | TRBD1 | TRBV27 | CASKNSGGGYGYTF | TGTGCCAGCAAAAATTCAGGGGGCGGATATGGCTACACCTTC
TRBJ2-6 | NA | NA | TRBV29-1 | CSVLGFRFSGANVLTF | TGCAGCGTTCTAGGATTCCGGTTCTCTGGGGCCAACGTCCTGACTTTC
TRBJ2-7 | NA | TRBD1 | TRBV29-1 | CSATGQGPEQYF | TGCAGCGCAACGGGACAGGGTCCCGAGCAGTACTTC
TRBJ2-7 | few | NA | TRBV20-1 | CSARNDGHSYEQYF | TGCAGTGCTAGGAACGACGGACACTCCTACGAGCAGTACTTC
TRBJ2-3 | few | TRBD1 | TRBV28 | CASSARDSGLDTQYF | TGTGCCAGCAGCGCCCGGGACAGTGGTTTGGATACGCAGTATTTT
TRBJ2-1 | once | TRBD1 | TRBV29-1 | CSVGDRGSYNEQFF | TGCAGCGTTGGGGACAGGGGGTCCTACAATGAGCAGTTCTTC
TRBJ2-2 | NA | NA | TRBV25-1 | CASSEWGSGELFF | TGTGCCAGCAGTGAATGGGGATCCGGGGAGCTGTTTTTT
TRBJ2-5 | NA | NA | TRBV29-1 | CSTDTGTAYNEQYF | TGCAGCACCGATACTGGGACCGCGTACAATGAGCAGTACTTC
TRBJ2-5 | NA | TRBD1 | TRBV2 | CARRDRGRETQYF | TGTGCCAGGAGGGACAGGGGGCGAGAGACCCAGTACTTC
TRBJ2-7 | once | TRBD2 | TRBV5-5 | CASSLLSSGSSYEQYF | TGTGCCAGCAGCTTGTTGTCTAGCGGCAGCTCCTACGAGCAGTACTTC
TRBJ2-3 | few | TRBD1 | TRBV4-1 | CASSPRDRGVADTQYF | TGCGCCAGCAGCCCTCGGGACAGGGGAGTCGCAGATACGCAGTATTTT
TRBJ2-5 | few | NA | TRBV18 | CASTNQETQYF | TGTGCCAGCACAAACCAAGAGACCCAGTACTTC
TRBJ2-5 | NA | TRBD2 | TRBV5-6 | CASSLWLAGRETQYF | TGTGCCAGCAGCTTGTGGCTAGCGGGCCGAGAGACCCAGTACTTC
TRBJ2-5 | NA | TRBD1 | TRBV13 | CASSRGGFQETQYF | TGTGCCAGCAGCCGAGGGGGCTTCCAAGAGACCCAGTACTTC
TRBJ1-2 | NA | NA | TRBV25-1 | CASSDPRGRGYGYTF | TGTGCCAGCAGTGACCCGCGGGGACGCGGCTATGGCTACACCTTC
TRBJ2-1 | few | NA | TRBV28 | CAHGLGPINEQFF | TGTGCCCATGGCCTGGGACCGATCAATGAGCAGTTCTTC
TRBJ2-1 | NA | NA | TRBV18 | CASSLQEAGNEQFF | TGTGCCAGCTCCCTTCAGGAGGCAGGGAATGAGCAGTTCTTC
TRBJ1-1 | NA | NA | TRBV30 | CAWSNTVNTEAFF | TGTGCCTGGAGTAACACCGTGAACACTGAAGCTTTCTTT
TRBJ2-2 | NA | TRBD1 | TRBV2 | CASSQRTGRNTGELFF | TGTGCCAGCAGCCAAAGGACAGGCCGCAACACCGGGGAGCTGTTTTTT
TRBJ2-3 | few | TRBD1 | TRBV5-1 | CASSSRQGVDTQYF | TGCGCCAGCAGCTCGAGACAGGGAGTAGATACGCAGTATTTT
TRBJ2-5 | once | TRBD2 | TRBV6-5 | CASRRLAGNQETQYF | TGTGCCAGCAGGCGACTAGCGGGCAACCAAGAGACCCAGTACTTC
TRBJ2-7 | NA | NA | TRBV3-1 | CASSPLDDEQYF | TGTGCCAGCAGTCCCCTCGACGACGAGCAGTACTTC
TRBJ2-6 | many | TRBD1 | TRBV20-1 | CSAPRGTGVNSGANVLTF | TGCAGTGCCCCCAGGGGGACAGGGGTTAACTCTGGGGCCAACGTCCTGACTTTC
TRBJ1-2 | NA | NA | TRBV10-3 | CAISRDDRGGYTF | TGTGCCATCAGTCGTGATGACAGAGGCGGCTACACCTTC
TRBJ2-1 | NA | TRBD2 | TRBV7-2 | CASSLRALGGRARNEQFF | TGTGCCAGCAGCCTCCGGGCACTGGGCGGGAGGGCCCGTAATGAGCAGTTCTTC